The next 13 T cell receptor beta chains were all read from a single sample in a study of beta chain features in type 1 diabetes. Reverse transcribing all isolated RNA meant expressed TCRB transcripts were sequenced. Using immunoSEQ multiplex PCR, the repertoire was profiled, and TCRdb retains in-frame clones only, with some absent. This sample yields 250,000 to 300,000 clones, of which 8% are seen a single time; over 0.8% belongs to the top ten. Input material: central memory CD4+ T cells from blood. All receptors derive from a woman aged 18-29 years in good health.

This clone came up a few times. The chain uses TRBV14 and TRBJ1-1, with 8 bases lining up with TRBD1. Germline V gene sequence: CDR1 SGHDN, CDR2 FVKESK. V was pared by 3 bases and J by 4 bases, with 7 bases of the junction left unmatched. The CDR3 extends over 15 amino acids. CDR3 in amino acids: CASSQNRGVGTEAFF. CDR3 DNA sequence: TGTGCCAGCAGCCAGAACAGGGGGGTCGGCACTGAAGCTTTCTTT.

In nucleotides, the CDR3 is TGTGCCAGCAGCGTAGCACCTCTACGGACAGGGAACTATGGCTACACCTTC. It yields the protein CASSVAPLRTGNYGYTF. The chain employs TRBV9 and TRBJ1-2; 8 bases fit TRBD1. Per the germline V gene, CDR1 is SGDLS and CDR2 is YYNGEE. The CDR3 spans 17 residues. After removal of 0 bases from V and 2 bases from J, the junction contained 9 bases not matched to a gene.

The V gene is TRBV7-8, the J gene TRBJ2-1; TRBD2 agrees at 8 bases. Germline-derived CDR1 and CDR2 are SGHVS and FQNEAQ. The CDR3 contains 18 residues. V lost 5 bases, J lost 1 base, and 13 bases stayed unmatched. The CDR3 DNA is TGTGCCAGCAGCCTCCGGAGTGCGGGAGGTATATCCTACAATGAGCAGTTCTTC. Translating gives CASSLRSAGGISYNEQFF.

This clone was found a few times. This chain connects TRBV6-5 to TRBJ2-1, with a weak D call TRBD2 (5 bases). The length of the CDR3 is 15 residues. The V gene lost 6 bases and the J gene lost 4 bases, with 16 bases spanning the gap. From germline, CDR1 is MNHEY and CDR2 SVGAGI. CDR3 loop: CASSSSPRGYNEQFF. For the CDR3, the DNA is TGTGCCAGCAGCTCGTCTCCTCGGGGATACAATGAGCAGTTCTTC.

This clone was seen a few times. The same CDR3 arises from other DNA sequences in this sample as well. The chain joins TRBV14 to TRBJ1-1; 7 bases map to TRBD1. This CDR3 comprises 13 residues. The germline V gene encodes CDR1 SGHDN and CDR2 FVKESK. Trimming took 4 bases from V and 4 from J; bases not matched to a gene: 3. CDR3 sequence: CASSRNRGTEAFF. Written as DNA, the CDR3 is TGTGCCAGCAGCCGCAACAGGGGCACTGAAGCTTTCTTT.

V is TRBV6-5 and J is TRBJ2-2, with D hard to call. Per germline, CDR1 MNHEY and CDR2 SVGAGI. The V and J ends lost 0 bases and 0 bases respectively, with 5 bases between them. The CDR3 is 15 residues long. As DNA, the CDR3 is TGTGCCAGCAGTTACTCGGTCTCGAACACCGGGGAGCTGTTTTTT. This sequence encodes CASSYSVSNTGELFF.

This clone was counted ten times or more. V usage is TRBV7-9 and J usage is TRBJ2-1; no clear D. The germline gives CDR1 SEHNR, CDR2 FQNEAQ (reference sequence). The CDR3 loop spans 12 amino acids. V lost 3 bases and J 8 bases, leaving 8 bases between the germline ends. The CDR3 spells CASSFSRDEQFF. In nucleotides, the CDR3 is TGTGCCAGCAGCTTTTCGAGAGATGAGCAGTTCTTC.

The V and J genes are TRBV4-2 and TRBJ1-2, with 7 bases identical to TRBD1. The ends lost 4 bases at V and 7 bases at J; junction bases unmatched: 9. This CDR3 is built from 14 residues. The germline V gene has CDR1 LGHNA and CDR2 YNFKEQ. CDR3 sequence: CASSPQGEAGGYTF. The DNA for the CDR3 is TGTGCCAGCAGCCCCCAGGGGGAGGCTGGTGGCTACACCTTC.

This chain connects TRBV4-2 to TRBJ2-3, with TRBD1 matching over 7 bases. The CDR3 has 13 residues. V gave up 11 bases and J gave up 2 bases; unmatched junction bases: 7. Germline V gene lookup returns CDR1 LGHNA and CDR2 YNFKEQ. In DNA form, the CDR3 reads TGTGCCTGGACAGGACCGTCCACAGATACGCAGTATTTT. Residues: CAWTGPSTDTQYF.

This clone has ten or more counts. CDR3 nucleotide sequence: TGTGCCGGTACTACGGAAGCTAGCACAGATACGCAGTATTTT. This translates into CAGTTEASTDTQYF. The chain combines TRBV2 with TRBJ2-3, with D uncertain. CDR3 length: 14 amino acids. Per the germline V gene, CDR1 is SNHLY and CDR2 is FYNNEI. V lost 11 bases, J lost 0 bases, and 15 bases lay in between. Based on the CDR3 plus reference TRBV2 and TRBJ2-3, the full variable domain is EPEVTQTPSHQVTQMGQEVILRCVPISNHLYFYWYRQILGQKVEFLVSFYNNEISEKSEIFDDQFSVERPDGSNFTLKIRSTKLEDSAMYFCAGTTEASTDTQYFGPGTRLTVL.

The CDR3 DNA follows: TGCGCCAGCAGTAGGCAGGGGCCGAACACCGGGGAGCTGTTTTTT. Residues: CASSRQGPNTGELFF. The V gene is TRBV5-1, the J gene TRBJ2-2; D might be TRBD1 (6 bases). CDR3 length: 15 amino acids. V lost 5 bases and J lost 0, with 11 bases in between. Germline lookup yields CDR1 SGHRS and CDR2 YFSETQ.

This clone was recorded a few times. The genes are TRBV11-2 and TRBJ1-4; 7 bases match TRBD1. This CDR3 region has 15 residues. The V segment lost 4 bases and the J segment 3 bases; nucleotides outside the gene matches: 5. Germline loops: CDR1 SGHAT, CDR2 FQNNGV. DNA for the CDR3: TGTGCCAGCAGCTCCAAGGGGGCAGCTAATGAAAAACTGTTTTTT. Encoded protein: CASSSKGAANEKLFF. The full variable domain, in which reference TRBV11-2 and TRBJ1-4 provide the parts outside the CDR3, is EAGVAQSPRYKIIEKRQSVAFWCNPISGHATLYWYQQILGQGPKLLIQFQNNGVVDDSQLPKDRFSAERLKGVDSTLKIQPAKLEDSAVYLCASSSKGAANEKLFFGSGTQLSVL.

This clone has more than one count but fewer than ten. The V gene is TRBV19, the J gene TRBJ2-1; 15 bases map to TRBD2. The CDR3 consists of 18 residues. Looked up from germline, CDR1 is LNHDA and CDR2 is SQIVND (reference sequence). J was trimmed by 1 base and V by 0 bases; bases with no gene match: 1. The CDR3 loop is CASSIEGLAGGSYNEQFF. The DNA of the CDR3 is TGTGCCAGTAGTATAGAAGGACTAGCGGGAGGGTCCTACAATGAGCAGTTCTTC.